The T cell receptor beta chain described here comes from a study of cytomegalovirus exposure and HLA in healthy donors. Findings and caveats of the study: Within an earlier analysis, most TCR beta V segments proved productive either about 90% or about 30% of the time.

PCR primers comprised 60 Vbeta and 13 Jbeta primers. The assay was immunoSEQ multiplex PCR, and TCRdb's table has in-frame clones only and misses some. This specimen shows some 180,000 clones; the ten leading clones hold almost 6.5%. CDR3 length: 13 amino acids. The germline CDR1 and CDR2 sequences are MRHNA and SNTAGT. The germline V and J ends were trimmed by 0 bases and 6 bases, with 8 bases remaining between them. In regard to this clone: Its antigen is undetermined.

Sample: PBMCs. This receptor was taken from a man aged 30 to 45 in good health and CMV-seronegative. V gene TRBV6-4 combines with J gene TRBJ1-1, with no clear D. The CDR3 DNA sequence: TGTGCCAGCAGTGACTCTTCAGATTCTGAAGCTTTCTTT. It specifies CASSDSSDSEAFF.